The 32 T cell receptor beta chains below all came from one sample that was sequenced in a study of monozygotic twins with inflammatory bowel disease. TCRdb processed the 5' RACE reads again and assigns one entry to each CDR3 protein, with no DNA. This sample contains fewer than 200,000 distinct CDR3 sequences. Sequenced: blood. These receptor sequences come from a human donor with ulcerative colitis or Crohn's disease, or a healthy co-twin of an affected twin (not recorded which).

V is TRBV6-5 and J is TRBJ1-1; checking the TCRdb D call of TRBD1 is not possible without DNA. Germline V gene lookup returns CDR1 MNHEY and CDR2 SVGAGI. This CDR3 has 15 amino acids. The CDR3 loop reads CASSYVRVGDTEAFF.

The chain recombines TRBV19 with TRBJ1-5; the TRBD1 assignment by TCRdb is unverifiable without DNA. This CDR3 has 14 amino acids. Looked up from germline, CDR1 is LNHDA and CDR2 is SQIVND (reference sequence). The CDR3 region is CASSLTGGNQPQHF. The complete variable domain, with remaining parts taken from reference TRBV19 and TRBJ1-5, reads DGGITQSPKYLFRKEGQNVTLSCEQNLNHDAMYWYRQDPGQGLRLIYYSQIVNDFQKGDIAEGYSVSREKKESFPLTVTSAQKNPTAFYLCASSLTGGNQPQHFGDGTRLSIL.

This chain connects TRBV5-1 to TRBJ2-3. Germline values: CDR1 SGHRS, CDR2 YFSETQ. The CDR3 sequence is 15 residues long. CDR3 region: CASSSLRSVGDTQYF.

The chain links TRBV28 to TRBJ2-1; TCRdb proposes TRBD1, but this gene call is untestable without DNA. Germline V gene sequence: CDR1 MDHEN, CDR2 SYDVKM. This CDR3 contains 16 residues. CDR3 region: CASSPDLGRVYNEQFF.

This chain uses TRBV5-6 with TRBJ2-3; TCRdb names TRBD1, which stays unverified in the absence of DNA. This CDR3 contains 15 residues. In germline, CDR1 is SGHDT, CDR2 YYEEEE. The CDR3: CASRGDGISTDTQYF.

The chain combines TRBV6-1 with TRBJ1-2; TCRdb's D call, TRBD1, is unchecked because there is no DNA. The germline CDR1 and CDR2 sequences are MNHNS and SASEGT. The CDR3 covers 15 residues. The CDR3 reads CASSDQGQGFDGYTF.

V gene TRBV5-1 combines with J gene TRBJ1-1. The CDR3 is 15 residues long. The germline CDR1 and CDR2 sequences are SGHRS and YFSETQ. The chain's CDR3 is CASSFRGFENTEAFF.

The chain combines TRBV5-1 with TRBJ1-4. This CDR3 is 14 amino acids long. CDR1 and CDR2 (germline): SGHRS, YFSETQ. The CDR3: CASSAADQNEKLFF.

The V call is TRBV10-3, the J call TRBJ1-2; the TCRdb call, TRBD1, lacks DNA for checking. CDR3 length equals 15 residues. Germline CDR1 and CDR2: ENHRY and SYGVKD. CDR3 amino acids: CAISESGGANYGYTF.

The chain employs TRBV28 and TRBJ2-3; no DNA is available, so the TRBD1 call from TCRdb remains unchecked. The V gene's germline CDR1 is MDHEN and CDR2 SYDVKM. This CDR3 has 15 amino acids. The CDR3 is CASREPGHGRDTQYF.

This rearrangement joins TRBV7-3 to TRBJ2-3; TCRdb gives TRBD1 as the D gene, but with no DNA this cannot be confirmed. The germline gives CDR1 SGHTA, CDR2 FQGTGA. The CDR3 has 15 residues. The CDR3 loop is CASSPLGGARDTQYF. Full variable domain (remainder filled in from reference TRBV7-3 and TRBJ2-3): GAGVSQTPSNKVTEKGKYVELRCDPISGHTALYWYRQSLGQGPEFLIYFQGTGAADDSGLPNDRFFAVRPEGSVSTLKIQRTERGDSAVYLCASSPLGGARDTQYFGPGTRLTVL.

This chain connects TRBV2 to TRBJ1-3. Germline values: CDR1 SNHLY, CDR2 FYNNEI. The CDR3 is made up of 14 amino acids. The CDR3 sequence: CASMGFGSGNTIYF.

This sequence joins TRBV25-1 and TRBJ2-7; TCRdb's D call, TRBD2, is unchecked because there is no DNA. The CDR3 runs 17 residues. Germline V gene lookup returns CDR1 MGHDK and CDR2 SYGVNS. CDR3 sequence: CASSEGPGTLSPYEQYF.

This rearrangement joins TRBV5-6 to TRBJ1-6; the D call from TCRdb, TRBD1, cannot be confirmed without DNA. Germline V gene sequence: CDR1 SGHDT, CDR2 YYEEEE. The CDR3 sequence is 14 residues long. CDR3 sequence: CASSFDRYNSPLHF.

This chain links TRBV29-1 with TRBJ2-1. CDR1 SQVTM and CDR2 ANQGSEA come from the germline V gene. This CDR3 region has 11 residues. The CDR3 region is CSVGDVSEQFF.

V usage is TRBV19 and J usage is TRBJ1-1; TCRdb outputs TRBD1, but without DNA this stays unchecked. The CDR3 covers 13 residues. The germline CDR1 and CDR2 sequences are LNHDA and SQIVND (reference sequence). The CDR3 here is CASSIGPDTEAFF.

This sequence joins TRBV7-2 and TRBJ2-2; the TCRdb D gene call, TRBD1, has no DNA to confirm it. The CDR3 length is 16 residues. Germline V gene sequence: CDR1 SGHTA, CDR2 FQGNSA. The CDR3 region is CASSRYRTANTGELFF.

The rearrangement links TRBV29-1 to TRBJ2-1; TCRdb selects TRBD1, and the lack of DNA leaves this call unchecked. CDR3 length: 13 residues. CDR1 SQVTM and CDR2 ANQGSEA come from the germline V gene. The CDR3 here is CSLDRTGGNEQFF.

The rearrangement joins TRBV20-1 to TRBJ2-1; TCRdb's D gene call, TRBD1, goes unchecked for lack of DNA. The CDR3 length is 14 residues. Germline CDR1 is DFQATT and CDR2 is SNEGSKA (reference sequence). CDR3: CSRLRDDSYNEQFF.

The rearrangement joins TRBV27 to TRBJ1-1; TCRdb proposes TRBD1, but this gene call is untestable without DNA. CDR1 and CDR2 from the germline V gene are MNHEY and SMNVEV (reference sequence). This CDR3 spans 15 amino acids. The CDR3 here is CASRSGTGVFDGAFF.

The V call is TRBV5-1, the J call TRBJ2-7; TCRdb picks TRBD1, but there is no DNA to check that call. Germline CDR1 and CDR2: SGHRS and YFSETQ. The CDR3 totals 15 residues. The CDR3 reads CASSLGGQVFYEQYF.

The chain is built from TRBV18 and TRBJ2-1. The germline V gene has CDR1 KGHSH and CDR2 LQKENI. This CDR3 has 16 amino acids. CDR3 residues: CASSPSGESSYNEQFF.

J is TRBJ2-5 and V is TRBV10-3. Germline loops: CDR1 ENHRY, CDR2 SYGVKD. This CDR3 is 14 amino acids long. The CDR3 loop is CAIRPSKTRETQYF.

This rearrangement joins TRBV20-1 to TRBJ2-2; TCRdb names TRBD1, which stays unverified in the absence of DNA. CDR1 DFQATT and CDR2 SNEGSKA come from the germline V gene (reference sequence). The CDR3 extends over 15 amino acids. The chain's CDR3 is CSARRQGVNTGELFF.

The CDR3 loop is CASSFFQGAFFHEQYF. V usage is TRBV28 and J usage is TRBJ2-7; the D gene TCRdb calls, TRBD1, cannot be checked with no DNA. CDR3 length equals 16 residues. CDR1 and CDR2 from the germline V gene are MDHEN and SYDVKM.

The chain couples TRBV6-5 to TRBJ2-7; TCRdb names TRBD1, which stays unverified in the absence of DNA. The germline gives CDR1 MNHEY, CDR2 SVGAGI. The CDR3 loop spans 13 amino acids. This chain's CDR3 is CASNRGREGEQYF.

J is TRBJ2-1 and V is TRBV27. Germline V gene data show CDR1 as MNHEY and CDR2 as SMNVEV (reference sequence). This CDR3 has 12 residues. The CDR3 loop is CASSFRNNEQFF.

This CDR3 reads CATSPTDRKGGYTF. The V gene is TRBV24-1, the J gene TRBJ1-2; absent DNA, TCRdb's TRBD1 call cannot be checked. Germline loops: CDR1 KGHDR, CDR2 SFDVKD. CDR3 length: 14 residues.

The chain joins TRBV12-3 or TRBV12-4 to TRBJ1-1; TCRdb's D call, TRBD1, is unchecked because there is no DNA. There are 14 residues in the CDR3. CDR3 protein: CASSQGQGGTEAFF.

The V and J genes are TRBV7-2 and TRBJ1-5. Germline V gives CDR1 SGHTA, CDR2 FQGNSA. The length of the CDR3 is 12 residues. CDR3 protein: CASSLDGWPQHF. Filled out from reference TRBV7-2 and TRBJ1-5, the complete variable domain reads GAGVSQSPSNKVTEKGKDVELRCDPISGHTALYWYRQSLGQGLEFLIYFQGNSAPDKSGLPSDRFSAERTGGSVSTLTIQRTQQEDSAVYLCASSLDGWPQHFGDGTRLSIL.

This rearrangement joins TRBV5-1 to TRBJ2-3; TCRdb proposes TRBD1, but this gene call is untestable without DNA. The CDR3 length is 15 residues. Germline CDR1 SGHRS, CDR2 YFSETQ. The CDR3 loop is CASSLSGQFIDTQYF.

CDR3 sequence: CASRSRTGKFYQPQHF. The chain employs TRBV6-1 and TRBJ1-5; no DNA is available, so the TRBD1 call from TCRdb remains unchecked. Germline lookup yields CDR1 MNHNS and CDR2 SASEGT. The CDR3 is 16 residues long.